Listed here are 16 T cell receptor beta chains from one sample, sequenced in a study of blood T cell repertoires in COVID-19 (dated by TCRdb to 2018 to 2021). The library was produced with the immunoSEQ multiplex PCR assay. The immuneACCESS repertoire file appears here via TCRdb, limited to in-frame rearrangements. These files lack a portion of the clones; in checked studies, under half of the deficit traces to unresolved V genes, and the cause of the others is not known. The sample table records roughly 120,000 clones; around 91% of these occur just once. The ten largest clones capture approximately 28% of the sample. The sequencing input was peripheral blood. These receptors originate from a man aged 70 or older with active or convalescent COVID-19.

The gene calls are TRBV24-1 and TRBJ2-5, with TRBD2 identical over 9 bases. The V gene's germline CDR1 is KGHDR and CDR2 SFDVKD. The J segment lost 7 bases and the V segment lost 4 bases, leaving 9 bases of the junction unmatched. CDR3 length: 15 amino acids. CDR3 sequence (DNA): TGTGCCACCAGTGACTCCTGGACTAGCGCTGGGACCCAGTACTTC. This codes for CATSDSWTSAGTQYF.

CDR3 DNA sequence: TGTGCCAGCAGCAAACTAGCGGGAGTTAAATATGAGCAGTTCTTC. This sequence encodes CASSKLAGVKYEQFF. The V call is TRBV28, the J call TRBJ2-1; 11 nucleotides align to TRBD2. The germline gives CDR1 MDHEN, CDR2 SYDVKM. J gave up 8 bases and V 6 bases, and 9 bases lay outside the gene matches. The CDR3 runs to 15 residues.

The V call is TRBV9, the J call TRBJ2-3; perhaps TRBD1 as D (6 bases). CDR3 size: 16 residues. Per the germline V gene, CDR1 is SGDLS and CDR2 is YYNGEE. V lost 4 bases, J lost 6 bases, and 21 bases lay in between. The CDR3 loop reads CASSQTGGFRSDTQYF. In DNA, the CDR3 is TGTGCCAGCAGCCAGACAGGTGGTTTTCGCTCGGATACGCAGTATTTT.

A single count supports this clone. The gene calls are TRBV3-1 (or the pseudogene TRBV3-2) and TRBJ2-3; D might be TRBD2 (5 bases). Germline V lookup: CDR1 LGHDT, CDR2 YNNKEL (reference sequence). The V end lost 4 bases, the J end lost 4 bases, and 21 bases lay between the germline ends. The CDR3 runs to 17 residues. CDR3 sequence reads: CASSPWQLMVGADTQYF. CDR3 sequence (DNA): TGTGCCAGCAGCCCCTGGCAGTTGATGGTCGGGGCAGATACGCAGTATTTT.

The chain couples TRBV28 to TRBJ2-7, with TRBD1 as a possible D gene (5 bases). CDR3 size: 17 residues. Trimming took off 3 bases at V and 3 bases at J, with 21 bases between the two ends. Germline CDR1 is MDHEN and CDR2 is SYDVKM. CDR3 in DNA: TGTGCCAGCAGTTTCACAAGGGGTACGAACCGTGACTACGAGCAGTACTTC. Translated, it gives CASSFTRGTNRDYEQYF.

This chain links TRBV6-6 with TRBJ2-5; 9 positions match TRBD2. The CDR3 length is 15 residues. Germline CDR1 MNHNY, CDR2 SVGAGI (reference sequence). The trim removed 0 bases at V and 4 bases at J, leaving 3 bases unmatched. This CDR3 reads CASSYSPGLAETQYF. CDR3 nucleotides: TGTGCCAGCAGTTACTCACCGGGACTAGCAGAGACCCAGTACTTC.

V gene TRBV9 combines with J gene TRBJ1-2, with a possible D match to TRBD1 (6 bases). Trimming took 4 bases from V and 4 from J, leaving 14 bases between them. CDR1 and CDR2 from the germline V gene are SGDLS and YYNGEE. The CDR3 runs 14 residues. The DNA for the CDR3 is TGTGCCAGCAGCCTTAGACAGGATGGCTATGGCTACACCTTC. Protein: CASSLRQDGYGYTF.

A remark on this clone: At one boundary the junction diverges from the germline segment, which might be a read error. The gene calls are TRBV7-7 and TRBJ2-3, with 11 bases matching TRBD2. Per germline, CDR1 SSHAT and CDR2 FNYEAQ (reference sequence). The CDR3 spans 16 residues. The CDR3 is CASSLNSGRATDTQYF. The DNA of the CDR3 is TGTGCTAGCAGCTTAAATAGCGGGAGGGCCACAGATACGCAGTATTTT. The full variable domain, its missing parts supplied by reference TRBV7-7 and TRBJ2-3, is GAGVSQSPRYKVTKRGQDVTLRCDPISSHATLYWYQQALGQGPEFLTYFNYEAQPDKSGLPSDRFSAERPEGSISTLTIQRTEQRDSAMYRCASSLNSGRATDTQYFGPGTRLTVL.

This chain connects TRBV5-1 to TRBJ2-3, with D unresolved. CDR3 length equals 15 residues. V lost 0 bases and J lost 2, with 10 bases in between. Germline CDR1 reads SGHRS; CDR2 reads YFSETQ. The CDR3, as DNA: TGCGCCAGCAGCTTGGAACCTATTTCCACAGATACGCAGTATTTT. Translation gives CASSLEPISTDTQYF.

The V gene is TRBV29-1, the J gene TRBJ1-2; 9 bases are a match to TRBD1. J was trimmed by 4 bases and V by 5 bases; bases with no gene match: 11. Germline loops: CDR1 SQVTM, CDR2 ANQGSEA. The CDR3 consists of 15 residues. As DNA, the CDR3 is TGCAGCGTTCCGGGACAGGGTTCCTCCCCCTATGGCTACACCTTC. Translated: CSVPGQGSSPYGYTF. Complete variable domain (other parts from reference TRBV29-1 and TRBJ1-2): SAVISQKPSRDICQRGTSLTIQCQVDSQVTMMFWYRQQPGQSLTLIATANQGSEATYESGFVIDKFPISRPNLTFSTLTVSNMSPEDSSIYLCSVPGQGSSPYGYTFGSGTRLTVV.

This clone was recorded only once. The J gene is TRBJ2-4, the V gene TRBV6-5; TRBD1 matches 7 bases. The CDR3 loop spans 14 amino acids. From germline, CDR1 is MNHEY and CDR2 SVGAGI. Trimming at V came to 5 bases and at J to 9 bases, leaving 10 bases not matched to a gene. The CDR3 DNA is TGTGCCAGCAGTCTTCGACAGGGTACTGGCATTCAGTACTTC. Encoded protein: CASSLRQGTGIQYF.

In this sample, this clone turned up a few times. J is TRBJ2-1 and V is TRBV1; the table's D call of TRBD2 was not tested on the DNA. TRBV1 is noted as a pseudogene. The CDR3 totals 14 residues. The CDR3, as DNA: TGCACCAGCAGCCAATCCTTAGCGGGAAACGAGCAGTTCTTC. Amino acids: CTSSQSLAGNEQFF.

This clone was observed a single time. This sequence joins TRBV2 and TRBJ2-2; 10 bases are shared with TRBD2. The length of the CDR3 is 15 residues. V gave up 4 bases and J gave up 6 bases; unmatched junction bases: 5. Looked up from germline, CDR1 is SNHLY and CDR2 is FYNNEI. In nucleotides, the CDR3 is TGTGCCAGCAGTGTGCTAGCGGGAGTGGCCGGGGAGCTGTTTTTT. Residues: CASSVLAGVAGELFF.

The genes are TRBV6-1 and TRBJ1-5, with 8 bases lining up with TRBD1. The CDR3 length is 19 residues. CDR1 and CDR2 (germline): MNHNS, SASEGT. J lost 1 base, V lost 3 bases, and 14 bases had no gene match. CDR3 in DNA: TGTGCCAGCAGTGACCGGCCGGGACAGGCGGGGACGAGCAATCAGCCCCAGCATTTT. This gives the protein CASSDRPGQAGTSNQPQHF.

The sample holds many counts of this clone. V is TRBV2 and J is TRBJ2-5, with TRBD2 matching over 8 bases. This CDR3 region has 16 residues. Losses at the gene ends were 3 bases for V and 3 bases for J; bases not matched to a gene: 9. The V gene's germline CDR1 is SNHLY and CDR2 FYNNEI. For the CDR3, the DNA is TGTGCCAGCAGTGAGGTTGCCACTAGCGGTAAAGAGACCCAGTACTTC. Amino acids: CASSEVATSGKETQYF.

To note about this clone: Its ends do not fully match the called genes, so a read error is possible. V is TRBV7-3 and J is TRBJ2-1; possible D gene TRBD1, 5 bases. CDR1 and CDR2 (germline): SGHTA, FQGTGA. CDR3 size: 14 residues. The CDR3 DNA is TGTGCCAGCAGCTCCAGGGTCTCCGACAATGAGCAGTTCTTC. Its translation is CASSSRVSDNEQFF.